A single sample gave rise to the 12 T cell receptor beta chains below, sequenced in a study of shared clonotypes between healthy human individuals. Data came from immunoSEQ multiplex PCR; TCRdb stores just in-frame clones and leaves some out. The table has 800,000 to 950,000 clones, about 96% seen once. Naivety among CD8 cells was defined by CD45RO negativity and positive CCR7 selection, thereby excluding terminally differentiated effector memory CD45RA+ cells. The sample taken for sequencing was naive CD8+ T cells sorted from blood. The receptors were sampled from a young man in good health.

The gene calls are TRBV11-2 and TRBJ2-7; possibly TRBD1 for D (6 bases). V lost 5 bases to trimming and J lost 2 bases, with 19 bases between them. CDR1 is SGHAT, CDR2 FQNNGV, per germline. This CDR3 comprises 16 residues. The CDR3 sequence is CASSPFGQGQPYEQYF. In DNA form, the CDR3 reads TGTGCCAGCAGCCCTTTCGGCCAGGGGCAACCCTACGAGCAGTACTTC.

The CDR3: CASQGTEDTEAFF. CDR3 bases: TGTGCCAGCCAGGGGACAGAGGATACTGAAGCTTTCTTT. The chain couples TRBV27 to TRBJ1-1, with TRBD1 matching over 7 bases. V shed 8 bases and J 5 bases; nucleotides not matched to a gene: 8. The V gene's germline CDR1 is MNHEY and CDR2 SMNVEV (reference sequence). The CDR3 spans 13 residues.

This chain connects TRBV11-2 to TRBJ1-4; TRBD1 aligns across 9 bases. CDR3 size: 17 residues. Trimming took 3 bases from V and 3 from J; bases not matched to a gene: 8. Looked up from germline, CDR1 is SGHAT and CDR2 is FQNNGV. The CDR3 region has the DNA TGTGCCAGCAGCTTGGCGGGACAGGGACCAGCTAATGAAAAACTGTTTTTT. Its protein product is CASSLAGQGPANEKLFF.

The chain recombines TRBV6-5 with TRBJ1-1; 8 bases agree with TRBD1. V dropped 6 bases and J dropped 7; count of bases not matched to a gene: 7. The CDR3 has 13 residues. Germline CDR1 reads MNHEY; CDR2 reads SVGAGI. CDR3 coding DNA: TGTGCCAGCAGCTTCGGACAGGGAATTGAAGCTTTCTTT. Its translation: CASSFGQGIEAFF.

The chain has TRBV10-1 and TRBJ2-1; D is possibly TRBD1 or TRBD2 (6 bases each). The CDR3 contains 13 residues. The V and J ends lost 5 bases and 7 bases respectively, with 12 bases between them. Germline CDR1 reads WNHNN; CDR2 reads SYGVQD (reference sequence). In nucleotides, the CDR3 is TGCGCCAGCAGTCGGAGGGGGGTTAATGAGCAGTTCTTC. It translates to CASSRRGVNEQFF.

This chain links TRBV12-5 with TRBJ2-1; weak D call: TRBD1 (6 bases). Germline V lookup: CDR1 LGHNT, CDR2 FRNRAP. Trimming removed 4 bases from V and 6 bases from J, with 13 bases in between. The CDR3 sequence is 14 residues long. CDR3 nucleotides: TGTGCTAGTGGTTCGCAGGGGTCAGGCAATGAGCAGTTCTTC. It translates to CASGSQGSGNEQFF.

The chain joins TRBV28 to TRBJ2-7; 11 bases are shared with TRBD2. The CDR3 runs 17 residues. Losses at the gene ends were 3 bases for V and 3 bases for J; bases not matched to a gene: 10. Germline V CDR1 and CDR2: MDHEN, SYDVKM. CDR3 region: CASSFIQGTSGNYEQYF. Here the CDR3 DNA reads TGTGCCAGCAGTTTTATACAGGGGACTAGCGGAAACTACGAGCAGTACTTC.

The chain has TRBV27 and TRBJ2-7, with 9 bases aligning to TRBD2. CDR3 length: 18 residues. V gave up 5 bases and J gave up 4 bases; unmatched junction bases: 18. CDR1 is MNHEY and CDR2 is SMNVEV in the germline V gene (reference sequence). The CDR3 DNA reads TGTGCCAGCAGTCCCGGGGACCCCGGACTAGCGCTCACTTACGAGCAGTACTTC. It translates to CASSPGDPGLALTYEQYF.

The chain joins TRBV13 to TRBJ2-5; tentative D call: TRBD1 (5 bases). V was clipped by 5 bases and J by 0 bases, with 16 bases between them. The CDR3 length is 16 residues. The germline gives CDR1 PRHDT, CDR2 FYEKMQ (reference sequence). The DNA of the CDR3 is TGTGCCAGCAGCCCCGCGGAAGGGGCCGACCAAGAGACCCAGTACTTC. Residues: CASSPAEGADQETQYF.

The rearrangement links TRBV27 to TRBJ2-7; D tentatively fits TRBD1 or TRBD2 (6 bases each). CDR1 is MNHEY, CDR2 SMNVEV, per germline (reference sequence). The CDR3 consists of 18 residues. V was cut by 5 bases and J by 3 bases, with 26 bases left in between. The CDR3 DNA is TGTGCCAGCAGTACGCCCCAGGAGGGGGAACAGCGGATCTACGAGCAGTACTTC. This sequence encodes CASSTPQEGEQRIYEQYF.

The gene calls are TRBV4-1 and TRBJ2-7, with a possible D match to TRBD2 (5 bases). Germline loops: CDR1 MGHRA, CDR2 YSYEKL. The V end was cut by 0 bases, the J end by 5 bases, with 17 bases between. This CDR3 spans 16 amino acids. The CDR3 spells CASSQERVAFLHEQYF. CDR3 nucleotide sequence: TGCGCCAGCAGCCAAGAACGGGTAGCGTTTCTCCACGAGCAGTACTTC.

V and J are TRBV5-5 and TRBJ2-4; maybe TRBD1 (6 bases). The V gene's germline CDR1 is SGHKS and CDR2 YYEKEE (reference sequence). The V end was cut by 3 bases, the J end by 1 base, with 8 bases between. The CDR3 runs to 14 residues. CDR3 DNA sequence: TGTGCCAGCAGCTCAGGGGTGGCCAAAAACATTCAGTACTTC. It specifies CASSSGVAKNIQYF.